Listed below are T cell receptor beta chains from one sample, sequenced in a study of blood T cell repertoires in COVID-19. This table comes from immunoSEQ multiplex PCR, and its TCRdb copy is limited to in-frame clones, with some not included. The sample contains about 110,000 clones, around 76% of which appear only once. Material for sequencing was peripheral blood. Every receptor here comes from an elderly woman with acute or convalescent COVID-19. Both conserved end residues are part of each CDR3. A D gene is named only where the DNA matches it firmly. Clone size appears in some rows only: once, few, many, or a class for an expanded clone.

D: TRBD2; J: TRBJ2-7; V: TRBV6-1; size: NA; CDR3: CASSELAGRHEQYF; DNA: TGTGCCAGCAGTGAACTAGCGGGGAGACACGAGCAGTACTTC
D: NA; J: TRBJ2-5; V: TRBV12-3/TRBV12-4; size: NA; CDR3: CASSTRETQYF; DNA: TGTGCCAGCAGCACCCGGGAGACCCAGTACTTC
D: NA; J: TRBJ2-1; V: TRBV20-1; size: NA; CDR3: CSAIGTKEQFF; DNA: TGCAGTGCTATTGGGACAAAAGAGCAGTTCTTC
D: NA; J: TRBJ2-7; V: TRBV5-1; size: NA; CDR3: CASRKDTYEQYF; DNA: TGCGCCAGCCGTAAGGACACCTACGAGCAGTACTTC
D: NA; J: TRBJ1-6; V: TRBV5-4; size: NA; CDR3: CASSSTGVASPLHF; DNA: TGTGCCAGCAGCTCTACAGGTGTGGCTTCACCCCTCCACTTT
D: TRBD1; J: TRBJ1-2; V: TRBV6-5; size: NA; CDR3: CASSPRQGYGYTF; DNA: TGTGCCAGCAGCCCCAGACAGGGCTATGGCTACACCTTC
D: NA; J: TRBJ2-2; V: TRBV7-2; size: NA; CDR3: CASSPPGWYTGELFF; DNA: TGTGCCAGCAGCCCCCCCGGTTGGTACACCGGGGAGCTGTTTTTT
D: TRBD2; J: TRBJ2-3; V: TRBV19; size: once; CDR3: CASSKSSGGSTFTDTQYF; DNA: TGTGCCAGTAGTAAGTCCAGCGGGGGTTCTACTTTCACAGATACGCAGTATTTT
D: NA; J: TRBJ1-5; V: TRBV19; size: NA; CDR3: CASSMGAGPYMGQPQHF; DNA: TGTGCCAGTAGTATGGGGGCAGGGCCCTATATGGGTCAGCCCCAGCATTTT
D: TRBD1; J: TRBJ1-2; V: TRBV29-1; size: once; CDR3: CSVLKGARGGYTF; DNA: TGCAGCGTCCTTAAGGGGGCGAGAGGGGGCTACACCTTC
D: NA; J: TRBJ1-3; V: TRBV18; size: few; CDR3: CASSPGWDTDTIYF; DNA: TGTGCCAGCTCACCTGGGTGGGACACGGACACCATATATTTT
D: NA; J: TRBJ2-2; V: TRBV5-1; size: NA; CDR3: CASGLLGNTGELFF; DNA: TGCGCCAGCGGCCTCCTAGGGAACACCGGGGAGCTGTTTTTT
D: NA; J: TRBJ1-6; V: TRBV5-4; size: once; CDR3: CASSYGHSGVNSPLHF; DNA: TGTGCCAGCAGCTACGGACACTCGGGGGTGAATTCACCCCTCCACTTT
D: NA; J: TRBJ2-7; V: TRBV19; size: once; CDR3: CASSETHLGEQYF; DNA: TGTGCCAGTAGTGAGACTCACCTAGGCGAGCAGTACTTC
D: NA; J: TRBJ1-2; V: TRBV3-1/TRBV3-2; size: NA; CDR3: CASRPDSASAGYTF; DNA: TGTGCCAGCAGGCCAGACAGTGCCTCCGCTGGCTACACCTTC
D: NA; J: TRBJ1-5; V: TRBV6-2/TRBV6-3; size: NA; CDR3: CASSYSKGVSNQPQHF; DNA: TGTGCCAGCAGTTACTCAAAGGGGGTAAGCAATCAGCCCCAGCATTTT